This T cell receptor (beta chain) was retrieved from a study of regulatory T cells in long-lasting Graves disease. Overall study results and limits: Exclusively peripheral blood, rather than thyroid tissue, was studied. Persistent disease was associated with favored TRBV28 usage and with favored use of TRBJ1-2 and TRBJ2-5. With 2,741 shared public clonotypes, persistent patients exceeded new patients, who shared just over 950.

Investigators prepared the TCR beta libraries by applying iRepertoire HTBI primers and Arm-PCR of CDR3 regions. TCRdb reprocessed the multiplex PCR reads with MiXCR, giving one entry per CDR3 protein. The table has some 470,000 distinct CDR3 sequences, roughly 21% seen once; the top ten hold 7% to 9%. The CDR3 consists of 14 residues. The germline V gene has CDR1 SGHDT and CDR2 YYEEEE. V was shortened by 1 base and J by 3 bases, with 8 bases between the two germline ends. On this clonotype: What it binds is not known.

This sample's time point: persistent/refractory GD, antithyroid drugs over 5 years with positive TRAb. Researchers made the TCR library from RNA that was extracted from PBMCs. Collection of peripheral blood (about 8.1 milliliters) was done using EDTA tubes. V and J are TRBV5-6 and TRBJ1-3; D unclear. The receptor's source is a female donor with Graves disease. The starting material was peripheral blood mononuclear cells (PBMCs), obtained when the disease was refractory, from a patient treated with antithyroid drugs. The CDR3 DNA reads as TGTGCCAGCAGCTTGTTGGGATTTGGAAACACCATATATTTT. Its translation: CASSLLGFGNTIYF.